This T cell receptor beta chain was captured in a study of T cell repertoires in cytomegalovirus infection. Study details: Public TCR beta signatures were indicative of both CMV infection and a matching HLA type. Study-wide results and limits: CMV-specific HLA-C-restricted TCR beta clonotypes dominated the ex vivo response. Summed frequency of public TCR beta families distinguished CMV carriers with the relevant HLA.

With regard to this clonotype: As yet, its antigen is unknown.

This CDR3 is 18 amino acids long. The germline CDR1 and CDR2 sequences are SGHRS and YFSETQ. Trimming shortened V by 1 base and J by 2 bases, and 19 bases separated the two germline ends. MiXCR, applied by TCRdb to the reads, yields one record per CDR3 protein. The table includes nearly 650,000 distinct CDR3 sequences, approximately 25% detected once. The sequencing sample was made of CD8+ T cells from PBMCs. The TCR originated in a human donor in good health (CMV status not recorded). Some clones in this sample may be carry-over from other donors' samples. The chain is built from TRBV5-1 and TRBJ2-1; possibly TRBD2 for D (6 bases). The CDR3 is CASSLWVVAEPPYNEQFF. CDR3 sequence (DNA): TGCGCCAGCAGCTTGTGGGTGGTAGCGGAACCACCCTACAATGAGCAGTTCTTC. Together with reference TRBV5-1 and TRBJ2-1, the CDR3 gives the full variable domain: KAGVTQTPRYLIKTRGQQVTLSCSPISGHRSVSWYQQTPGQGLQFLFEYFSETQRNKGNFPGRFSGRQFSNSRSEMNVSTLELGDSALYLCASSLWVVAEPPYNEQFFGPGTRLTVL.